Below are 2 T cell receptor beta chains sequenced from a single sample in a study of Graves' ophthalmopathy and Graves' hyperthyroidism. TCR beta CDR3 amplification used RNA transcripts. Second-round multiplex PCR came after a first-round RT-PCR that employed HTBI primers. Using its own MiXCR run on the multiplex PCR reads, TCRdb lists one record per CDR3 protein. The sample lists a few hundred thousand distinct CDR3 sequences, approximately 21% occurring once. Sequenced input: peripheral blood. These receptors originate from a woman aged 18-30 years with stable Graves' hyperthyroidism.

This clonotype appeared many times. This chain connects TRBV6-5 to TRBJ2-2, with D unclear. Per the germline V gene, CDR1 is MNHEY and CDR2 is SVGAGI. This CDR3 is built from 13 residues. V was clipped by 6 bases and J by 1 base, with 6 bases between them. The CDR3 protein is CASRQQNTGELFF. The CDR3, as DNA: TGTGCCAGCAGACAGCAGAACACCGGGGAGCTGTTTTTT.

This clonotype was detected many times. The rearrangement links TRBV5-1 to TRBJ2-7; D is ambiguous. Per germline, CDR1 SGHRS and CDR2 YFSETQ. This CDR3 spans 14 amino acids. V lost 4 bases, J lost 5 bases, and 16 bases lay in between. The CDR3 DNA reads as TGCGCCAGCAGCGGTGGTGGCAGTCACGACGAGCAGTACTTC. This sequence encodes CASSGGGSHDEQYF. Using reference TRBV5-1 and TRBJ2-7 for the parts outside the CDR3, the full variable domain is KAGVTQTPRYLIKTRGQQVTLSCSPISGHRSVSWYQQTPGQGLQFLFEYFSETQRNKGNFPGRFSGRQFSNSRSEMNVSTLELGDSALYLCASSGGGSHDEQYFGPGTRLTVT.